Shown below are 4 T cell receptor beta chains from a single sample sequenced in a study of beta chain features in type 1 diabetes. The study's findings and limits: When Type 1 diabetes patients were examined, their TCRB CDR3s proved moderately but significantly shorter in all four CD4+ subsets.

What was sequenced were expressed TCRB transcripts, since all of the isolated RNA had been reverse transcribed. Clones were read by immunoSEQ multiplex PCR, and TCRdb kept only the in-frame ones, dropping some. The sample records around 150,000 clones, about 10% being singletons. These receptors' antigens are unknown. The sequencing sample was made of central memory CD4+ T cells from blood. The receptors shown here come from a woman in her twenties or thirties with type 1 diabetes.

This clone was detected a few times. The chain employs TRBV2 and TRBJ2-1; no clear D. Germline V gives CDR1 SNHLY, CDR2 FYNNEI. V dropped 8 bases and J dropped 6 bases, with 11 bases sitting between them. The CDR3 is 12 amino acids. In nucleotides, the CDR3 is TGTGCCAGCGACAAGGTACGCAATGAGCAGTTCTTC. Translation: CASDKVRNEQFF.

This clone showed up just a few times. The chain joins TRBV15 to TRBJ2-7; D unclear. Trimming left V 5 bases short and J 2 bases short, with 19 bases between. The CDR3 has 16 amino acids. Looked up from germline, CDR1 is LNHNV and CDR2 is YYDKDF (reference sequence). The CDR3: CATSPHVRNNPYEQYF. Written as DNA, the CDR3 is TGTGCCACCAGCCCCCACGTCAGGAACAATCCCTACGAGCAGTACTTC.

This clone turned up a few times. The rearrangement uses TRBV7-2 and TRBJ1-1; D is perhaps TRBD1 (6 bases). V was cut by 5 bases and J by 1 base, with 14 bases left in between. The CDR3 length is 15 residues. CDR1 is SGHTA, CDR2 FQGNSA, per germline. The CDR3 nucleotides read TGTGCCAGCAGCCAACCGGGACACCAGAACACTGAAGCTTTCTTT. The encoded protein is CASSQPGHQNTEAFF.

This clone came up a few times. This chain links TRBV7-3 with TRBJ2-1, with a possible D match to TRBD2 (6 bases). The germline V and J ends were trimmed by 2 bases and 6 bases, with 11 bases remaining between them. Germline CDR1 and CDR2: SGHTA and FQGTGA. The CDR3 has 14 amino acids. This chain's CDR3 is CASSLDWRGNEQFF. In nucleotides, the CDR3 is TGTGCCAGCAGCTTAGATTGGAGGGGCAATGAGCAGTTCTTC.